The 8 T cell receptor beta chains below come from one sample, sequenced in a study of shared clonotypes between healthy human individuals. TCRdb's table, derived via immunoSEQ multiplex PCR, lists solely in-frame clones and lacks some. The sample gives roughly 2 million clones, around 95% of which show up once; 0.1% to 0.15% is in the top ten. The sequenced material came from naive CD4+ T cells sorted from blood. Subset of the sample: CD45RA+ positively selected. All receptors derive from a man in his late teens or twenties in good health.

The rearrangement uses TRBV6-5 and TRBJ2-1; 9 positions match TRBD2. Trimming at V came to 10 bases and at J to 6 bases, leaving 10 bases not matched to a gene. Germline V gives CDR1 MNHEY, CDR2 SVGAGI. The CDR3 contains 14 residues. The CDR3 spells CATVGAGGPNEQFF. The CDR3 DNA sequence: TGTGCCACCGTGGGGGCGGGAGGGCCCAATGAGCAGTTCTTC.

The chain links TRBV5-5 to TRBJ2-7, with D unclear. V was clipped by 4 bases and J by 2 bases, with 13 bases between them. The CDR3 runs 14 residues. Germline V CDR1 and CDR2: SGHKS, YYEKEE (reference sequence). As DNA, the CDR3 is TGTGCCAGCAGCCAACGGGCCGGACCCTACGAGCAGTACTTC. Amino acid sequence: CASSQRAGPYEQYF.

The J gene is TRBJ1-1, the V gene TRBV2; D not certain. This CDR3 is 13 amino acids long. Germline loops: CDR1 SNHLY, CDR2 FYNNEI. Trimming pared 6 bases from V and 6 bases from J, leaving 14 bases between. CDR3 amino acids: CASSALTSAEAFF. The DNA for the CDR3 is TGTGCCAGCAGCGCCCTTACCTCAGCTGAAGCTTTCTTT.

In regard to this clone: Other nucleotide sequences in the sample specify the same CDR3. This chain links TRBV5-1 with TRBJ2-2, with TRBD1 identical over 10 bases. The ends lost 0 bases at V and 6 bases at J; junction bases unmatched: 2. The CDR3 sequence is 15 residues long. In germline, CDR1 is SGHRS, CDR2 YFSETQ. CDR3 protein: CASSLGQGAAGELFF. The CDR3 DNA reads as TGCGCCAGCAGCTTGGGACAGGGGGCCGCCGGGGAGCTGTTTTTT. Full variable domain (missing parts from reference TRBV5-1 and TRBJ2-2): KAGVTQTPRYLIKTRGQQVTLSCSPISGHRSVSWYQQTPGQGLQFLFEYFSETQRNKGNFPGRFSGRQFSNSRSEMNVSTLELGDSALYLCASSLGQGAAGELFFGEGSRLTVL.

This chain joins TRBV2 and TRBJ2-2; the D gene is possibly TRBD2 (6 bases). V lost 3 bases, J lost 7 bases, and 15 bases lay in between. The V gene's germline CDR1 is SNHLY and CDR2 FYNNEI. The CDR3 runs to 15 residues. The CDR3 DNA is TGTGCCAGCAGTGATTCGGGGACTTATGGCGGGGAGCTGTTTTTT. Translated, it gives CASSDSGTYGGELFF. Supplemented by reference TRBV2 and TRBJ2-2, the full variable domain reads EPEVTQTPSHQVTQMGQEVILRCVPISNHLYFYWYRQILGQKVEFLVSFYNNEISEKSEIFDDQFSVERPDGSNFTLKIRSTKLEDSAMYFCASSDSGTYGGELFFGEGSRLTVL.

The J gene is TRBJ1-6, the V gene TRBV6-5; TRBD1 aligns across 9 bases. V was clipped by 2 bases and J by 10 bases; unmatched bases: 6. In germline, CDR1 is MNHEY, CDR2 SVGAGI. The CDR3 runs 15 residues. The CDR3 here is CASSYGDRGVSPLHF. The CDR3 region has the DNA TGTGCCAGCAGTTACGGCGACAGGGGGGTCTCACCCCTCCACTTT.

The rearrangement joins TRBV7-6 to TRBJ2-7; 7 bases map to TRBD1. The CDR3 loop spans 15 amino acids. In germline, CDR1 is SGHVS, CDR2 FNYEAQ. Trimming took 3 bases from V and 6 from J; bases not matched to a gene: 11. CDR3 in amino acids: CASSFTSGTAGEQYF. DNA for the CDR3: TGTGCCAGCAGCTTTACTTCCGGGACAGCCGGCGAGCAGTACTTC. The full variable domain, rest sourced from reference TRBV7-6 and TRBJ2-7, is GAGVSQSPRYKVTKRGQDVALRCDPISGHVSLYWYRQALGQGPEFLTYFNYEAQQDKSGLPNDRFSAERPEGSISTLTIQRTEQRDSAMYRCASSFTSGTAGEQYFGPGTRLTVT.

The chain links TRBV10-1 to TRBJ2-2; a possible D gene is TRBD2 (6 bases). V gave up 7 bases and J gave up 2 bases, with 11 bases separating them. CDR3 length equals 14 residues. Germline CDR1 is WNHNN and CDR2 is SYGVQD (reference sequence). The CDR3 sequence is CASNPGGNTGELFF. In DNA form, the CDR3 reads TGCGCCAGCAACCCCGGGGGTAACACCGGGGAGCTGTTTTTT.